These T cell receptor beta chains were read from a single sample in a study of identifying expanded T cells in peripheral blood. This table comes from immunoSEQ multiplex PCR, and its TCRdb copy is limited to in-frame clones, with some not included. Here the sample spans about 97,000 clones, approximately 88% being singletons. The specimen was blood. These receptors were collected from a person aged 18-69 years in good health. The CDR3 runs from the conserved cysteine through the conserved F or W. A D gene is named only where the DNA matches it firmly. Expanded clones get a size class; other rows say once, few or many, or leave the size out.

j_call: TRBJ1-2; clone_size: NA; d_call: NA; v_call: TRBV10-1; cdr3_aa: CASSETENYGYTF; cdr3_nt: TGCGCCAGCAGTGAGACAGAGAACTATGGCTACACCTTC
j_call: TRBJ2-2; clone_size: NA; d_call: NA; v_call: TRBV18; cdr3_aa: CASSRDTGELFF; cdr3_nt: TGTGCCAGCTCACGAGACACCGGGGAGCTGTTTTTT
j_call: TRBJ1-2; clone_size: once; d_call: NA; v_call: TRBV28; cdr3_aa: CASSLGGNYGYTF; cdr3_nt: TGTGCCAGCAGTTTGGGAGGCAACTATGGCTACACCTTC
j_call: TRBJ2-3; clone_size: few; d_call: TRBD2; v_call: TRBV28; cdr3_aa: CAISGLALDTQYF; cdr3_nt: TGTGCCATATCGGGACTAGCGTTGGATACGCAGTATTTT
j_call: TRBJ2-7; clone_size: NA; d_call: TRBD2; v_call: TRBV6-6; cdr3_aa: CASSASGGPSYEQYF; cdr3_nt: TGTGCCAGCAGTGCTAGCGGGGGGCCTTCCTACGAGCAGTACTTC
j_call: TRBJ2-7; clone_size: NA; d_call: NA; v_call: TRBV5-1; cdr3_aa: CASSLGRVLRDNDAYEQYF; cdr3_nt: TGCGCCAGCAGCTTGGGTAGGGTCTTGAGGGACAACGATGCCTACGAGCAGTACTTC
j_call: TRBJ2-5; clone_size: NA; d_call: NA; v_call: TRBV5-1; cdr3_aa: CASSLRRGEETQYF; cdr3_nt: TGCGCCAGCAGCTTAAGGAGGGGGGAAGAGACCCAGTACTTC
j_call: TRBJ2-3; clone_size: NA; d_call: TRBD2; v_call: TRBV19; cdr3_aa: CASSIGGGAADTQYF; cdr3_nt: TGTGCCAGTAGTATTGGCGGGGGGGCCGCAGATACGCAGTATTTT
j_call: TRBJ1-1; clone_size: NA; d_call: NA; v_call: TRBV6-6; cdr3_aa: CASSLDLVFLF; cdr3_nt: TGTGCCAGCAGCCTAGACTTGGTGTTTCTTTTT
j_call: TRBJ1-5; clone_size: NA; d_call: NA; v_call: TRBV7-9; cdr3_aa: CASSLEQVNQPQHF; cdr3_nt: TGTGCCAGCAGCTTAGAGCAGGTCAATCAGCCCCAGCATTTT
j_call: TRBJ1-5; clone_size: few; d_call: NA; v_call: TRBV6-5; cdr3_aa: CASSPGWGQPQHF; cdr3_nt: TGTGCCAGCAGTCCTGGTTGGGGGCAGCCCCAGCATTTT
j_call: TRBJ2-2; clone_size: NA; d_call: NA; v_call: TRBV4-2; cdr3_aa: CASSRGPQGDGELFF; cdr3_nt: TGTGCCAGCAGCCGGGGGCCTCAAGGTGACGGGGAGCTGTTTTTT
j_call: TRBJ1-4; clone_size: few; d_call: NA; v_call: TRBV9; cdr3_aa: CASSVTGSNEKLFF; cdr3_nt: TGTGCCAGCAGCGTGACAGGTTCTAATGAAAAACTGTTTTTT
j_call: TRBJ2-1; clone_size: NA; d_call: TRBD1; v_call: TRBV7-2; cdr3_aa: CASSIPDRSYNEQFF; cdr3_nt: TGTGCCAGCAGCATACCGGACAGGTCCTACAATGAGCAGTTCTTC
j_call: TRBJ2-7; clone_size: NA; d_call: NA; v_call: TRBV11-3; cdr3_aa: CASSLGRESYEQYF; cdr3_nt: TGTGCCAGCAGCTTAGGACGGGAGAGCTACGAGCAGTACTTC
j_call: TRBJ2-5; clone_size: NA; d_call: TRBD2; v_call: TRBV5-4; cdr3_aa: CASSLVGLAVETQYF; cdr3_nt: TGTGCCAGCAGCTTGGTCGGACTAGCGGTAGAGACCCAGTACTTC
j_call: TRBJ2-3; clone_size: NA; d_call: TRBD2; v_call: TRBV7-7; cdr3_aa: CASSATGLAGGDTQYF; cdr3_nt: TGTGCCAGCAGCGCGACCGGACTAGCGGGGGGAGATACGCAGTATTTT
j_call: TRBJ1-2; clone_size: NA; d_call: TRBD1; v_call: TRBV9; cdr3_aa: CASSTIQGTDGYTF; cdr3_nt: TGTGCCAGCAGTACTATACAGGGGACGGATGGCTACACCTTC
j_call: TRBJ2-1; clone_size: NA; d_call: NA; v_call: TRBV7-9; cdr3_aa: CASSPMRDEQFF; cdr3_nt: TGTGCCAGCAGCCCAATGCGCGATGAGCAGTTCTTC
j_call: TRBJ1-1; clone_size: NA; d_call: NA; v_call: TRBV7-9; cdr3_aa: CASSLSGNTEAFF; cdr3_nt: TGTGCCAGCAGCTTATCGGGGAACACTGAAGCTTTCTTT
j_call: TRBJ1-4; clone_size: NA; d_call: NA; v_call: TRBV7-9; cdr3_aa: CASSLVGSNEKLFF; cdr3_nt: TGTGCCAGCAGCTTAGTAGGTTCTAATGAAAAACTGTTTTTT
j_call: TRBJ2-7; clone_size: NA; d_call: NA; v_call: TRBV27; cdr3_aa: CASSPPGDEQYF; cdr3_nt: TGTGCCAGCAGTCCACCGGGGGACGAGCAGTACTTC
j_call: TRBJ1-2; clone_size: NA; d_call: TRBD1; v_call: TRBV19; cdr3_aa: CASSPIPGQGLEGYTF; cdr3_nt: TGTGCCAGTAGTCCCATCCCGGGACAGGGCCTTGAGGGCTACACCTTC
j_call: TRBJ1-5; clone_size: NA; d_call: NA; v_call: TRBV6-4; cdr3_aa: CASSDGPNQPQHF; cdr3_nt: TGTGCCAGCAGTGACGGACCCAATCAGCCCCAGCATTTT
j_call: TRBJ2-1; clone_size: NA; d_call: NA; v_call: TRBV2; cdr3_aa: CASRRTTGSDEQFF; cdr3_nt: TGTGCCAGCAGACGGACGACCGGCTCGGATGAGCAGTTCTTC
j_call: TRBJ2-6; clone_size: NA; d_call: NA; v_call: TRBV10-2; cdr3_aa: CASSEQGTGANVLTF; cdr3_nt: TGCGCCAGCAGTGAACAGGGAACTGGGGCCAACGTCCTGACTTTC
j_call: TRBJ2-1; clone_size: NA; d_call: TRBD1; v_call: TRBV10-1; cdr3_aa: CASSGSGGLNEQFF; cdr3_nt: TGCGCCAGCAGTGGATCAGGGGGCCTCAATGAGCAGTTCTTC
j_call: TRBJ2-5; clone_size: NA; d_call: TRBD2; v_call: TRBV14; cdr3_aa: CASSRYSGRDQETQYF; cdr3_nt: TGTGCCAGCAGCCGTTATAGCGGGAGGGACCAAGAGACCCAGTACTTC
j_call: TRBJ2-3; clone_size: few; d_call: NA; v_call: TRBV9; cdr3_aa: CASSETGARGDTQYF; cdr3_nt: TGTGCCAGCAGTGAGACAGGCGCCCGGGGAGATACGCAGTATTTT
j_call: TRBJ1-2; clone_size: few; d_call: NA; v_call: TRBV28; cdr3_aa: CASSFRETYGYTF; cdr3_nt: TGTGCCAGCAGTTTCAGGGAGACCTATGGCTACACCTTC
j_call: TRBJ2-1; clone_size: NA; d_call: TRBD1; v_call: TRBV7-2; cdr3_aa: CASSLVGQGYNEQFF; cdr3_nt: TGTGCCAGCAGCTTAGTGGGACAGGGGTACAATGAGCAGTTCTTC
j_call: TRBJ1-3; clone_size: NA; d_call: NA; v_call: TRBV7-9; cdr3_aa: CASSDAGRRSTIYF; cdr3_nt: TGTGCCAGCAGCGACGCGGGCCGTCGGAGCACCATATATTTT
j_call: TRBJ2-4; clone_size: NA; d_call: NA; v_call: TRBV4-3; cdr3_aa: CASSQAWEGGVLWNIQYF; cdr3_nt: TGCGCCAGCAGCCAAGCTTGGGAGGGGGGGGTATTGTGGAACATTCAGTACTTC
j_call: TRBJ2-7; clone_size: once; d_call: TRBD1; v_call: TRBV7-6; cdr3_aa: CASSLDAGGGEQYF; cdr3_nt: TGTGCCAGCAGCTTAGACGCAGGGGGCGGCGAGCAGTACTTC
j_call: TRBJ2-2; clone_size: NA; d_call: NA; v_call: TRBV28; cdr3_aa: CASSLPPSRAGELFF; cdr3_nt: TGTGCCAGCAGTTTACCCCCCAGTCGGGCCGGGGAGCTGTTTTTT
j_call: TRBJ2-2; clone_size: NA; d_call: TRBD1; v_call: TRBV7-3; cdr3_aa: CASSRTGNTGELFF; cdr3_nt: TGTGCCAGCAGCCGGACAGGGAACACCGGGGAGCTGTTTTTT
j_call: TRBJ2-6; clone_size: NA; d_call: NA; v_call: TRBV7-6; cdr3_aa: CASSFRTASGANVLTF; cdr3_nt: TGTGCCAGCAGTTTCAGGACAGCCTCTGGGGCCAACGTCCTGACTTTC
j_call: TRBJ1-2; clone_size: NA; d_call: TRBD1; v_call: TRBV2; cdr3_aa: CASTRGTLNYGYTF; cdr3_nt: TGTGCCAGCACCAGGGGGACCCTTAACTATGGCTACACCTTC
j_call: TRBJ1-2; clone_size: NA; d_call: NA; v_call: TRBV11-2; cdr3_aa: CASSRGGQDIGYTF; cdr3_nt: TGTGCCAGCAGTCGAGGGGGTCAAGACATTGGCTACACCTTC
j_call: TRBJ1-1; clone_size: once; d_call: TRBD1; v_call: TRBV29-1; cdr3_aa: CSAHSGGFYMNTEAFF; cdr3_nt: TGCAGCGCCCATTCAGGGGGATTTTACATGAACACTGAAGCTTTCTTT
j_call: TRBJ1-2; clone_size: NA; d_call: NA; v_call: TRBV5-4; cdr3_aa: CASKWGTNYGYTF; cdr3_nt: TGTGCCAGCAAATGGGGAACTAACTATGGCTACACCTTC
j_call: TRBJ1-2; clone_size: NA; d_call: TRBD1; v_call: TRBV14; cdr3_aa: CASSQSGTGRGYTF; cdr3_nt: TGTGCCAGCAGCCAGAGTGGGACAGGTCGTGGCTACACCTTC